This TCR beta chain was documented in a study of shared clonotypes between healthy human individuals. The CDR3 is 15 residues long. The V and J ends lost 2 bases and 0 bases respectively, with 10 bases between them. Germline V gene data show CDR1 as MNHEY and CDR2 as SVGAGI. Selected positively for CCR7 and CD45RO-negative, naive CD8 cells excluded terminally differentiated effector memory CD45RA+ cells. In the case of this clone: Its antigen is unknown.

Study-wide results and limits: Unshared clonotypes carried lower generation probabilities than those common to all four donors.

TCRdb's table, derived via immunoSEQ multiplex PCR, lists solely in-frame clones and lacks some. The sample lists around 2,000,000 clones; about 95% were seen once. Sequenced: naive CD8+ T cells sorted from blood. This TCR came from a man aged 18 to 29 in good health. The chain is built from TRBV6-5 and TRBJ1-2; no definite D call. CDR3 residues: CASSYATDSNYGYTF. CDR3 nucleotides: TGTGCCAGCAGTTACGCTACAGATTCTAACTATGGCTACACCTTC.